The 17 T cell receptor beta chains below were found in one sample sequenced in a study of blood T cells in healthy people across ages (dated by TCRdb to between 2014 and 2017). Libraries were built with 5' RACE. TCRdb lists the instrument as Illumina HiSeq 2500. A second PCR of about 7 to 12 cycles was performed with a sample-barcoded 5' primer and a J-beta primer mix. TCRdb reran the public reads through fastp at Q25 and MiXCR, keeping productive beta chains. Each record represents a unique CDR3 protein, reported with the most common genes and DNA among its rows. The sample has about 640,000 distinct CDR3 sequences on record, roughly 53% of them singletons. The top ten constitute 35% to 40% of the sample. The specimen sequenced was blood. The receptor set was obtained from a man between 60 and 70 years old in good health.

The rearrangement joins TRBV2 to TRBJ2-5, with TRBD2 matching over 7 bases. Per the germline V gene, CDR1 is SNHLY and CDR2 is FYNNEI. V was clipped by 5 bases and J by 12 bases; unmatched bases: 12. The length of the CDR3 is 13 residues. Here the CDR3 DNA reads TGTGCCAGCAGTTATCTAGCGGAAGGGGAGGAGTACTTC. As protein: CASSYLAEGEEYF.

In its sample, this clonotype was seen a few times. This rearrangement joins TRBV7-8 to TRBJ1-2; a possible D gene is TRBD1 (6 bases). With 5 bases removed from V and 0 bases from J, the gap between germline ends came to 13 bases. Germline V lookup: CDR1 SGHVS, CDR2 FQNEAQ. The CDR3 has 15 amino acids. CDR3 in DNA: TGTGCCAGCAGCCCCGAAGGGGGAGCTAACTATGGCTACACCTTC. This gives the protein CASSPEGGANYGYTF.

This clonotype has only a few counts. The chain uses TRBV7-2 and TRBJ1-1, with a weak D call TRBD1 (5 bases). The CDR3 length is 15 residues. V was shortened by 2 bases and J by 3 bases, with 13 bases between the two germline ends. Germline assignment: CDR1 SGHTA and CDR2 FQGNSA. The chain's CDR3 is CASSLRGRDDTEAFF. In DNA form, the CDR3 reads TGTGCCAGCAGCTTACGGGGCAGGGACGACACTGAAGCTTTCTTT.

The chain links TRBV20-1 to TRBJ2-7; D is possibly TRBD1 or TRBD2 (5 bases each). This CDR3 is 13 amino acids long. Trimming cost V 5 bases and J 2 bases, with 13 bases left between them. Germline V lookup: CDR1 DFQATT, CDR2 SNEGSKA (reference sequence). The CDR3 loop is CSAGGTVTYEQYF. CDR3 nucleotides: TGCAGTGCTGGTGGGACGGTAACCTACGAGCAGTACTTC.

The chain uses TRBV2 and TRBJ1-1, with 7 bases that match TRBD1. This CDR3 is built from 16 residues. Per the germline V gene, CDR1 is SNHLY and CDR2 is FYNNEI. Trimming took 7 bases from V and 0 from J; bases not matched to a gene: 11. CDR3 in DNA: TGTGCCAGCACCGCTAGGACAGGAACGCTGAACACTGAAGCTTTCTTT. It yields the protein CASTARTGTLNTEAFF.

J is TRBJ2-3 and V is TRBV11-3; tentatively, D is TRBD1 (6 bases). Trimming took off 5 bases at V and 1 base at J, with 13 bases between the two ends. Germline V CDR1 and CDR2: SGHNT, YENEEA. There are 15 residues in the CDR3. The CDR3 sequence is CASSHRTDGTDTQYF. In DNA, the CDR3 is TGTGCCAGCAGCCATAGGACAGACGGCACAGATACGCAGTATTTT.

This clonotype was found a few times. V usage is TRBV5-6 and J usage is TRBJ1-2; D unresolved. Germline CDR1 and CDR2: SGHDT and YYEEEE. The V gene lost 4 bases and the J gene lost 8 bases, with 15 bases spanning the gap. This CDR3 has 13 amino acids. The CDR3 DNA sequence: TGTGCCAGCAGCCCCCCCGCGCCCCAGGGCTACACCTTC. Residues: CASSPPAPQGYTF.

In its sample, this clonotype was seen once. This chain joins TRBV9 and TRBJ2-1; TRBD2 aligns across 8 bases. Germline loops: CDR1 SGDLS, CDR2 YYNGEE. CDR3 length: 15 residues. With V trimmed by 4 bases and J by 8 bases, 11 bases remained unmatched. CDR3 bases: TGTGCCAGCAGCATACGGGGGGGCCCTAGGGATGAGCAGTTCTTC. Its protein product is CASSIRGGPRDEQFF.

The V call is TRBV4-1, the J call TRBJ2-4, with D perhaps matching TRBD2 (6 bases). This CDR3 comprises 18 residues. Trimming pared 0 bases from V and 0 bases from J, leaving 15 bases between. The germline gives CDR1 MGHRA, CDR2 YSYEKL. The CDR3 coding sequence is TGCGCCAGCAGCCAAGACCTGGGCGGGGCACTAGCCAAAAACATTCAGTACTTC. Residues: CASSQDLGGALAKNIQYF.

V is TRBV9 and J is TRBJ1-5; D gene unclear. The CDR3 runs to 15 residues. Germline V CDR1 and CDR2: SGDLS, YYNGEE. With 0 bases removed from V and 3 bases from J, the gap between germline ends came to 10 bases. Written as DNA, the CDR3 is TGTGCCAGCAGCGTAGGGGGAGCTTTCAATCAGCCCCAGCATTTT. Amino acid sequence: CASSVGGAFNQPQHF.

The chain's CDR3 is CASSSMGRGEETQYF. The CDR3 DNA reads as TGTGCCAGCAGCTCTATGGGGCGGGGGGAAGAGACCCAGTACTTC. The chain couples TRBV7-2 to TRBJ2-4; TRBD2 matches 8 bases. The DNA matches TRBJ2-5 better at its end, which makes the J call doubtful. The germline V gene encodes CDR1 SGHTA and CDR2 FQGNSA. The CDR3 is made up of 15 amino acids.

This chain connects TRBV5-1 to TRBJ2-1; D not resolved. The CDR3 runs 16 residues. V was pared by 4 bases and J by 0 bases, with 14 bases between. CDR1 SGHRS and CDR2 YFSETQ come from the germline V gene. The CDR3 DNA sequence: TGCGCCAGCAGCCACCAGGACCCCAGCTCCTACAATGAGCAGTTCTTC. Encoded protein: CASSHQDPSSYNEQFF.

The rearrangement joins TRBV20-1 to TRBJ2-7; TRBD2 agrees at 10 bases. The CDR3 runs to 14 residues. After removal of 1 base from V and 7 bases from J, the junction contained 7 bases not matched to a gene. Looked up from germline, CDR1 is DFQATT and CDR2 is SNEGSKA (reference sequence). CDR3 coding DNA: TGCAGTGCTAGAGTGGAGCGGGGGGGCAATGAGCAGTACTTC. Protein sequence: CSARVERGGNEQYF.

The CDR3 region is CASTQAREQYF. CDR3 nucleotide sequence: TGTGCCAGCACACAGGCGCGCGAGCAGTACTTC. The chain has TRBV21-1 and TRBJ2-5. The end of the DNA aligns better with TRBJ2-7, so the J call may be wrong. TRBV21-1 is a listed pseudogene. The CDR3 is made up of 11 amino acids.

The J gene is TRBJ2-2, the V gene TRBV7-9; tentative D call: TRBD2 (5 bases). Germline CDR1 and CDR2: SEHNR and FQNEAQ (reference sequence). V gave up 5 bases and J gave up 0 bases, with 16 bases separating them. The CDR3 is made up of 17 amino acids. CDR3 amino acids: CASSDDLTTSNTGELFF. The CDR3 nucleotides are TGTGCCAGCAGCGATGACCTGACTACTTCGAACACCGGGGAGCTGTTTTTT.

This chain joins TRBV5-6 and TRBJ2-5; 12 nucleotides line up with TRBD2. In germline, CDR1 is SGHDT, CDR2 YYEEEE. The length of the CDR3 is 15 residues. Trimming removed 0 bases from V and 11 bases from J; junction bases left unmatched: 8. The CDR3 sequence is CASSLGTSGAARQYF. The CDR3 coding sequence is TGTGCCAGCAGCTTGGGGACTAGCGGGGCTGCGAGGCAGTACTTC.

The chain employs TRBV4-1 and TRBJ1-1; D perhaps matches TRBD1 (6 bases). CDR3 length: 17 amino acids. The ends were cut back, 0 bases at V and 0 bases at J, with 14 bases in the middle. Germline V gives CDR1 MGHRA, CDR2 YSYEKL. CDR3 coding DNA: TGCGCCAGCAGCCAAGATCGGGTCGGGGACATGAACACTGAAGCTTTCTTT. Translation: CASSQDRVGDMNTEAFF.